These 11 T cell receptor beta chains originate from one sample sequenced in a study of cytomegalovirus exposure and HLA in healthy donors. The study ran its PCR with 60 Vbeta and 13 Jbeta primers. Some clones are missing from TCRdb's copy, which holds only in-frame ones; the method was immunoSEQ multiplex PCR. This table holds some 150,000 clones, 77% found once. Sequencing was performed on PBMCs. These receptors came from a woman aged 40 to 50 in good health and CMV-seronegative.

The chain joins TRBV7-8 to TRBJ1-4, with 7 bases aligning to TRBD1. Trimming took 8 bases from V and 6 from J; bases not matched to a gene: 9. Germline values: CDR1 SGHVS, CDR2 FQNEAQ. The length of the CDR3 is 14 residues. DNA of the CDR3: TGTGCCAGCGTCAGGGGGTGGGAGGATGAAAAACTGTTTTTT. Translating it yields CASVRGWEDEKLFF.

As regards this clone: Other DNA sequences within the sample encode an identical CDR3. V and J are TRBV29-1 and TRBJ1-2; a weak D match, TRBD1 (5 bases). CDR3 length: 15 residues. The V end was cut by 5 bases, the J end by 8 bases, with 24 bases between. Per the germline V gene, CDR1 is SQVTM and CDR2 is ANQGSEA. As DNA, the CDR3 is TGCAGCGTTAGGAAGTTTACAGGTTCCCTATCAGGCTACACCTTC. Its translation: CSVRKFTGSLSGYTF.

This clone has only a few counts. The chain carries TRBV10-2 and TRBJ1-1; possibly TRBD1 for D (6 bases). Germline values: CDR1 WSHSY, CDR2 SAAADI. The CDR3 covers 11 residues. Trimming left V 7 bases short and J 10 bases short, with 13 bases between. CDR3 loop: CASTTTGAAFF. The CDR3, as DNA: TGCGCCAGCACCACGACAGGCGCAGCTTTCTTT.

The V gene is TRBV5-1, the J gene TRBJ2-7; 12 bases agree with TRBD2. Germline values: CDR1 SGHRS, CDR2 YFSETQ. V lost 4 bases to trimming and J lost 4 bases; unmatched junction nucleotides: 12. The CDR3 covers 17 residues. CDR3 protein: CASSPAASGGAQYEQYF. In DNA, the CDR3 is TGCGCCAGCAGCCCGGCGGCTAGCGGGGGGGCCCAGTACGAGCAGTACTTC.

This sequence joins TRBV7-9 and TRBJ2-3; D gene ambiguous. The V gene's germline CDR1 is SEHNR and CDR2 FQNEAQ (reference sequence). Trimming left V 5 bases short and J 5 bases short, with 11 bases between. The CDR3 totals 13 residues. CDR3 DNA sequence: TGTGCCAGCAGCCTTCTTTCACAAGATACGCAGTATTTT. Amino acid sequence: CASSLLSQDTQYF.

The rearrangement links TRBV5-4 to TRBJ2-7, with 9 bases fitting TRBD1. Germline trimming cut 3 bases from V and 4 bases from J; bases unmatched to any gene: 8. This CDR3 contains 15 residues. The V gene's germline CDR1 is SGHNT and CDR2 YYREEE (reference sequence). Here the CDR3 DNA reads TGTGCCAGCAGCTCGGAGGACAGGGGCCAGTACGAGCAGTACTTC. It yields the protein CASSSEDRGQYEQYF. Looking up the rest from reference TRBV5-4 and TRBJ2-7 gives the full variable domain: ETGVTQSPTHLIKTRGQQVTLRCSSQSGHNTVSWYQQALGQGPQFIFQYYREEENGRGNFPPRFSGLQFPNYSSELNVNALELDDSALYLCASSSEDRGQYEQYFGPGTRLTVT.

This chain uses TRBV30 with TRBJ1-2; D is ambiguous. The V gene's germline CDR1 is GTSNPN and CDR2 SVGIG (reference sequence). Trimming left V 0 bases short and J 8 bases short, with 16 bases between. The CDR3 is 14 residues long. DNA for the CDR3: TGTGCCTGGAGTGTGATTGTCCGGGGTCTAGGCTACACCTTC. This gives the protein CAWSVIVRGLGYTF.

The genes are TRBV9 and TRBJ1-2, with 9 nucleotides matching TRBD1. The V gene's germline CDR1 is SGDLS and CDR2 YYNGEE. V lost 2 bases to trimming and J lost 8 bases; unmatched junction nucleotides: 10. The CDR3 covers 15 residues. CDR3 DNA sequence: TGTGCCAGCAGCGTTTTCCGGGACAGGGCCCACGGCTACACCTTC. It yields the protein CASSVFRDRAHGYTF.

This chain's CDR3 is CASETRGREQYF. The CDR3 bases are TGTGCCAGCGAAACCAGGGGGCGCGAGCAGTACTTC. This chain links TRBV6-1 with TRBJ2-7; 8 bases line up with TRBD1. The CDR3 runs to 12 residues. J lost 6 bases, V lost 8 bases, and 6 bases had no gene match. Germline CDR1 and CDR2: MNHNS and SASEGT.

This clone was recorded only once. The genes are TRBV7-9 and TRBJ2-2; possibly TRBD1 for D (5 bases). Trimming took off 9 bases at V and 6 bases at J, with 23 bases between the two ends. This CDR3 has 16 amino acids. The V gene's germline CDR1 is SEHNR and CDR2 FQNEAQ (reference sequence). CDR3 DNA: TGTGCCAGTTACTCGTTTTCAGGGAAAGTCGCCGGGGAGCTGTTTTTT. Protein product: CASYSFSGKVAGELFF. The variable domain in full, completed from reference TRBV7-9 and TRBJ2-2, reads DTGVSQNPRHKITKRGQNVTFRCDPISEHNRLYWYRQTLGQGPEFLTYFQNEAQLEKSRLLSDRFSAERPKGSFSTLEIQRTEQGDSAMYLCASYSFSGKVAGELFFGEGSRLTVL.

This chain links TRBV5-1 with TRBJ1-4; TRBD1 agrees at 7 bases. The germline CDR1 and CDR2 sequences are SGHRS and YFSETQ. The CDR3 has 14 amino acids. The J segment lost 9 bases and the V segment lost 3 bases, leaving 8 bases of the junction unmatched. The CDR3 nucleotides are TGCGCCAGCAGCTCACAGGGGACCGGGCAAAAACTGTTTTTT. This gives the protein CASSSQGTGQKLFF.